These 26 T cell receptor beta chains share one sample of origin, sequenced in a study of molecular identifiers for immune sequencing clone quantification. One entry per CDR3 protein, called by TCRdb with MiXCR from the PCR reads. There are a few hundred thousand distinct CDR3 sequences in the sample; roughly 24% occur only once, and approximately 0.76% lies in the top ten. Sequencing was performed on naive CD8+ T cells from blood, with Jurkat cell RNA spiked in. Subset reported: FACS-sorted CD8+CD4-CCR7+CD45RA+ naive T cells. These receptors all stem from a human donor in good health. Some libraries in this study had Jurkat cell RNA spiked in.

A word on this clonotype: This may come from a read error, since a much larger clone is one base off. The V and J genes are TRBV6-1 and TRBJ2-7; D ambiguous. Looked up from germline, CDR1 is MNHNS and CDR2 is SASEGT. Trimming removed 5 bases at V and 2 bases at J, with 10 bases between. The CDR3 has 13 amino acids. The CDR3 coding sequence is TGTGCCAGCAGTCACTGGTCCCCCTACGAGCAGTACTTC. As protein: CASSHWSPYEQYF.

With regard to this clonotype: A much larger clone differs from this one at a single base, so this may be a read error. J is TRBJ2-3 and V is TRBV6-5; TRBD2 matches 16 bases. CDR1 and CDR2 (germline): MNHEY, SVGAGI. J lost 0 bases, V lost 8 bases, and 14 bases had no gene match. The CDR3 extends over 20 amino acids. CDR3 residues: CASGILPGLAGGGSTDTQYF. The CDR3 nucleotides read TGTGCCAGCGGAATCCTTCCGGGACTAGCGGGAGGGGGAAGCACAGATACGCAGTATTTT.

This clonotype has more than one count but fewer than ten. The CDR3 sequence: CASSLETVMNTEAFF. The CDR3 coding sequence is TGTGCCAGCAGCTTAGAAACAGTCATGAACACTGAAGCTTTCTTT. The genes are TRBV11-2 and TRBJ1-1; D uncertain. V lost 0 bases, J lost 0 bases, and 8 bases lay in between. Germline V lookup: CDR1 SGHAT, CDR2 FQNNGV. The CDR3 loop spans 15 amino acids. The full variable domain, with the rest looked up from reference TRBV11-2 and TRBJ1-1, is EAGVAQSPRYKIIEKRQSVAFWCNPISGHATLYWYQQILGQGPKLLIQFQNNGVVDDSQLPKDRFSAERLKGVDSTLKIQPAKLEDSAVYLCASSLETVMNTEAFFGQGTRLTVV.

This clonotype was seen at least ten times. The rearrangement joins TRBV5-1 to TRBJ2-7, with 8 positions matching TRBD1. The CDR3 runs 14 residues. The V gene end was trimmed by 0 bases and the J gene end by 5 bases; junction bases not matched to a gene: 4. Germline V lookup: CDR1 SGHRS, CDR2 YFSETQ. CDR3 loop: CASSLVTGANEQYF. For the CDR3, the DNA is TGCGCCAGCAGCTTGGTGACAGGGGCCAACGAGCAGTACTTC.

The table lists this clonotype with many counts. The germline gene is not matched at one end of the junction; a read error may be the cause. The rearrangement joins TRBV5-1 to TRBJ1-1; D is unclear. The CDR3 runs to 13 residues. Germline V gene sequence: CDR1 SGHRS, CDR2 YFSETQ. This CDR3 reads CASSYASNTEAFF. As DNA, the CDR3 is TGTGCCAGCAGTTACGCCTCGAACACTGAAGCTTTCTTT.

The genes are TRBV6-5 and TRBJ1-1; 7 nucleotides align to TRBD1. This CDR3 spans 15 amino acids. Germline-derived CDR1 and CDR2 are MNHEY and SVGAGI. V was clipped by 2 bases and J by 5 bases; unmatched bases: 8. The CDR3 nucleotides are TGTGCCAGCAGTTACATCTACAGGGGTGTGACTGAAGCTTTCTTT. Encoded protein: CASSYIYRGVTEAFF.

Worth noting for this clonotype: This may arise from a read error, as a much more abundant clone is one base away. This sequence joins TRBV29-1 and TRBJ1-1, with 7 bases matching TRBD1. CDR3 length equals 12 residues. The V gene's germline CDR1 is SQVTM and CDR2 ANQGSEA. DNA for the CDR3: TGCAGCGTTGGTACGACAGGGAGTGAAGTTTTCTTT. Amino acids: CSVGTTGSEVFF.

This clonotype occurred many times. The J gene is TRBJ1-5, the V gene TRBV6-1; D is uncertain. CDR3 size: 13 residues. V lost 6 bases and J lost 0, with 6 bases in between. Germline V gene data show CDR1 as MNHNS and CDR2 as SASEGT. CDR3 nucleotide sequence: TGTGCCAGCAGGGGTCTTAGCAATCAGCCCCAGCATTTT. This sequence encodes CASRGLSNQPQHF.

The chain couples TRBV9 to TRBJ1-2, with 7 bases identical to TRBD1. The V and J ends lost 4 bases and 4 bases, in that order; junction bases with no gene match: 10. The germline gives CDR1 SGDLS, CDR2 YYNGEE. The CDR3 contains 15 residues. CDR3 coding DNA: TGTGCCAGCAGCCCAGGGACAGCCCCGGGCTATGGCTACACCTTC. It yields the protein CASSPGTAPGYGYTF. The whole variable domain, remainder taken from reference TRBV9 and TRBJ1-2, is DSGVTQTPKHLITATGQRVTLRCSPRSGDLSVYWYQQSLDQGLQFLIQYYNGEERAKGNILERFSAQQFPDLHSELNLSSLELGDSALYFCASSPGTAPGYGYTFGSGTRLTVV.

The chain combines TRBV7-9 with TRBJ2-2; D gene ambiguous. CDR1 and CDR2 from the germline V gene are SEHNR and FQNEAQ (reference sequence). This CDR3 is 10 amino acids long. The V end was cut by 1 base, the J end by 9 bases, with 0 bases between. The CDR3 reads CASSLGELFF. The CDR3 DNA sequence: TGTGCCAGCAGCTTAGGGGAGCTGTTTTTT.

This clonotype has a handful of counts. The chain employs TRBV6-6 and TRBJ2-7; 7 nucleotides align to TRBD1. Germline trimming cut 2 bases from V and 4 bases from J; bases unmatched to any gene: 5. The length of the CDR3 is 14 residues. CDR1 and CDR2 from the germline V gene are MNHNY and SVGAGI (reference sequence). The DNA of the CDR3 is TGTGCCAGCAGTTACCCGGGGACAGAGTACGAGCAGTACTTC. It encodes CASSYPGTEYEQYF.

In this sample, this clonotype turned up many times. CDR3 DNA sequence: TGTGCCAGCAGCGGGGTGGTCGAGGCCAACGTCCTGACTTTC. Its protein product is CASSGVVEANVLTF. The chain joins TRBV2 to TRBJ2-6; D perhaps matches TRBD2 (5 bases). Trimming took off 6 bases at V and 6 bases at J, with 12 bases between the two ends. The CDR3 extends over 14 amino acids. Germline lookup yields CDR1 SNHLY and CDR2 FYNNEI.

This clonotype was seen a few times. The chain employs TRBV2 and TRBJ1-5; the match to TRBD1 covers 8 bases. Trimming cost V 1 base and J 11 bases; bases outside gene matches: 16. Germline CDR1 is SNHLY and CDR2 is FYNNEI. The CDR3 is 17 residues long. The CDR3 DNA is TGTGCCAGCAGTGAAGAAGCGCGGTACGGGACAGGTTTGGCCCAGCATTTT. Encoded protein: CASSEEARYGTGLAQHF.

This clonotype appeared a few times. The rearrangement uses TRBV4-1 and TRBJ1-5; the D is unclear. Trimming stripped 1 base from V and 1 base from J, with 8 bases between. Per the germline V gene, CDR1 is MGHRA and CDR2 is YSYEKL. This CDR3 is 15 amino acids long. The CDR3 region has the DNA TGCGCCAGCAGCCAAGGGCAGAAGAGCAATCAGCCCCAGCATTTT. Translated: CASSQGQKSNQPQHF.

There are a few counts of this clonotype. The CDR3 DNA sequence: TGTGCCAGCAGCGACTCTGGAAACACCATATATTTT. This sequence encodes CASSDSGNTIYF. V gene TRBV6-5 combines with J gene TRBJ1-3; D not resolved. Germline lookup yields CDR1 MNHEY and CDR2 SVGAGI. Trimming pared 6 bases from V and 0 bases from J, leaving 3 bases between. The length of the CDR3 is 12 residues.

The chain employs TRBV11-3 and TRBJ2-3, with D unresolved. The germline V gene has CDR1 SGHNT and CDR2 YENEEA. The CDR3 is made up of 11 amino acids. Trimming shortened V by 3 bases and J by 9 bases, and 7 bases separated the two germline ends. CDR3 residues: CASSLGITQYF. DNA for the CDR3: TGTGCCAGCAGCTTGGGGATCACGCAGTATTTT.

This clonotype was observed a few times. The genes are TRBV7-6 and TRBJ2-5; 9 nucleotides agree with TRBD1. Germline V gives CDR1 SGHVS, CDR2 FNYEAQ. J was trimmed by 4 bases and V by 7 bases; bases with no gene match: 10. The CDR3 runs to 15 residues. CDR3 sequence (DNA): TGTGCCAGCACCTACCAACAGGGGGCTGGAGAGACCCAGTACTTC. As protein: CASTYQQGAGETQYF. The whole variable domain, filled in from reference TRBV7-6 and TRBJ2-5, reads GAGVSQSPRYKVTKRGQDVALRCDPISGHVSLYWYRQALGQGPEFLTYFNYEAQQDKSGLPNDRFSAERPEGSISTLTIQRTEQRDSAMYRCASTYQQGAGETQYFGPGTRLLVL.

This clonotype was counted a few times. This chain uses TRBV12-3 or TRBV12-4 with TRBJ1-5, with no clear D. The CDR3 has 15 residues. V shed 3 bases and J shed 0 bases, with 9 bases lying between them. The CDR3 here is CASSLADDSNQPQHF. CDR3 coding DNA: TGTGCCAGCAGTTTGGCGGACGATAGCAATCAGCCCCAGCATTTT.

The V call is TRBV29-1, the J call TRBJ2-7; D not certain. Trimming stripped 6 bases from V and 3 bases from J, with 18 bases between. Germline V gene data show CDR1 as SQVTM and CDR2 as ANQGSEA. The CDR3 is 14 amino acids. CDR3 nucleotides: TGCAGCGTCTATGACGACGAGGCATTCTACGAGCAGTACTTC. Translation gives CSVYDDEAFYEQYF.

The J gene is TRBJ2-7, the V gene TRBV7-9, with D perhaps TRBD2 (6 bases). Germline CDR1 reads SEHNR; CDR2 reads FQNEAQ (reference sequence). V was clipped by 5 bases and J by 2 bases, with 13 bases between them. This CDR3 is 14 amino acids long. CDR3 sequence: CASSPAGTTYEQYF. The CDR3 DNA sequence: TGTGCCAGCAGCCCAGCGGGCACGACCTACGAGCAGTACTTC. Full variable domain (missing parts from reference TRBV7-9 and TRBJ2-7): DTGVSQNPRHKITKRGQNVTFRCDPISEHNRLYWYRQTLGQGPEFLTYFQNEAQLEKSRLLSDRFSAERPKGSFSTLEIQRTEQGDSAMYLCASSPAGTTYEQYFGPGTRLTVT.

This clonotype has ten or more counts. The chain combines TRBV29-1 with TRBJ2-3; maybe TRBD1 (8 bases). Germline values: CDR1 SQVTM, CDR2 ANQGSEA. The V gene lost 6 bases and the J gene lost 2 bases, with 18 bases spanning the gap. CDR3 length: 15 residues. CDR3 sequence (DNA): TGCAGCGTGGTACAGGGGGGGCCTCTCACAGATACGCAGTATTTT. It specifies CSVVQGGPLTDTQYF.

Notes on this clonotype: One end of the junction varies from germline; a read error may be responsible. The chain links TRBV27 to TRBJ1-5; D may be TRBD1 (5 bases). The CDR3 totals 14 residues. Germline V gene lookup returns CDR1 MNHEY and CDR2 SMNVEV (reference sequence). CDR3 amino acids: CASSLQGFNQPQQF. Here the CDR3 DNA reads TGTGCCAGCAGTTTACAGGGTTTCAATCAGCCCCAGCAATTT.

Note on this clonotype: Possible read error: a much larger clone is one base away. The chain carries TRBV28 and TRBJ2-3, with unresolved D. Trimming stripped 7 bases from V and 2 bases from J, with 22 bases between. The length of the CDR3 is 17 residues. Germline CDR1 is MDHEN and CDR2 is SYDVKM. The CDR3 coding sequence is TGTGCCAGCATTCCCCCCCTGATTTCGTTCCACACAGATACGCAGTATTTT. Its protein is CASIPPLISFHTDTQYF.

At least ten counts were recorded for this clonotype. This chain links TRBV4-1 with TRBJ1-5; D possibly corresponds to TRBD1 (5 bases). Trimming removed 4 bases at V and 3 bases at J, with 19 bases between. Germline V gene data show CDR1 as MGHRA and CDR2 as YSYEKL. The CDR3 spans 17 residues. DNA of the CDR3: TGCGCCAGCAGCCCAGGGCCAGGACCCGAATTCAATCAGCCCCAGCATTTT. This sequence encodes CASSPGPGPEFNQPQHF.

This clonotype was counted at least ten times. The V and J genes are TRBV2 and TRBJ2-3; maybe TRBD1 (5 bases). The ends were cut back, 5 bases at V and 2 bases at J, with 14 bases in the middle. Germline V gives CDR1 SNHLY, CDR2 FYNNEI. This CDR3 spans 15 amino acids. The CDR3, as DNA: TGTGCCAGCAGTCGACCCTCGACAGACACAGATACGCAGTATTTT. Translated, it gives CASSRPSTDTDTQYF.

The genes are TRBV12-3 or TRBV12-4 and TRBJ1-2, with D possibly TRBD1 on 6 matching bases. V lost 3 bases and J 8 bases, leaving 13 bases between the germline ends. This CDR3 contains 13 residues. CDR3 residues: CASSFPHRDGYTF. In nucleotides, the CDR3 is TGTGCCAGCAGTTTTCCCCACAGGGACGGCTACACCTTC.